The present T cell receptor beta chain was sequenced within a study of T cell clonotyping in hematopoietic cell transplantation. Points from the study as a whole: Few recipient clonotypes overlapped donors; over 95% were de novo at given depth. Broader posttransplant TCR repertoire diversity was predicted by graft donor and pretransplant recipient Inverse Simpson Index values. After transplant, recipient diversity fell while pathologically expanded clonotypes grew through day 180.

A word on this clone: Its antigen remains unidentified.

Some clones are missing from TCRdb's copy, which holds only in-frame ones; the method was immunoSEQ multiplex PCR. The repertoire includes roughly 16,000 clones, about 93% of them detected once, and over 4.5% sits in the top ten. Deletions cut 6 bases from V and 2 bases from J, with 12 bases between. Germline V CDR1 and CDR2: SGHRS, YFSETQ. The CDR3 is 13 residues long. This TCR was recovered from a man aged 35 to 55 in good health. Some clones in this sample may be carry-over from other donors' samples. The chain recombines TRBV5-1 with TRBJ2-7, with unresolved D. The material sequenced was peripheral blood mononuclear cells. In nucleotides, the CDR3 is TGCGCCAGCACGGCAGAATCGACCTACGAGCAGTACTTC. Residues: CASTAESTYEQYF.